The T cell receptor beta chain described here comes from a study of vaccination and CD4 T cells after COVID-19. Described treatment: roughly 11-day PBMC culture with coronavirus spike peptide pools or control peptides (ViraFEST assay). V lost 5 bases, J lost 2 bases, and 4 bases stayed unmatched. The germline CDR1 and CDR2 sequences are MNHNS and SASEGT. This CDR3 has 14 residues. Notes on this clonotype: Its specificity is not known.

Cultured CD4+ T cells had their DNA profiled by the Oncomine TCR Beta short-read assay. It was cultured CD4+ T cells from which genomic DNA was extracted. In TCRdb, the PCR reads were re-called with MiXCR into one record per CDR3 protein. Of around 8,200 distinct CDR3 sequences in the sample, less than 35% were seen once. The source material was cultured CD4+ T cells from blood. The chain carries TRBV6-1 and TRBJ2-7; the match to TRBD1 covers 9 bases. The sequence derives from a human donor with COVID-19. DNA for the CDR3: TGTGCCAGCAGTCTCACAGGGGGCACCTACGAGCAGTACTTC. It translates to CASSLTGGTYEQYF.